This T cell receptor beta chain was captured by sequencing in a study of cytomegalovirus exposure and HLA in healthy donors. Germline values: CDR1 SQVTM, CDR2 ANQGSEA. The CDR3 spans 17 residues. With 6 bases removed from V and 2 bases from J, the gap between germline ends came to 22 bases. The primer mix had 60 Vbeta and 13 Jbeta primers. Original methodology: Later reanalysis found 80 million or so unique TCR beta chains, 10 million to 12 million of them shared. Generated by immunoSEQ multiplex PCR, the TCRdb table keeps only in-frame clones and is missing some. V and J calls and clone size are as listed in that table; D and trimming were resolved from the DNA. The table has tens of thousands of clones, around 80% seen once. This clone was counted a single time.

This clonotype was obtained from a middle-aged man in good health and CMV-seropositive. The sample was PBMCs. This chain links TRBV29-1 with TRBJ2-2, with D perhaps TRBD1 (9 bases). CDR3 DNA sequence: TGCAGCGTGGCGGGGGGACAGGGTCCTATAAACACCGGGGAGCTGTTTTTT. Translation: CSVAGGQGPINTGELFF.